The clone carrying this T cell receptor beta chain was observed many times. What it binds is not known. Per germline, CDR1 GTSNPN and CDR2 SVGIG (reference sequence). Trimming stripped 3 bases from V and 5 bases from J, with 11 bases between. The CDR3 contains 12 residues. Researchers took RNA transcripts and amplified the TCR beta CDR3 regions from them. The HTBI primer set drove a first-round RT-PCR of the TCR CDR3. A single record per CDR3 protein comes from TCRdb applying MiXCR to the multiplex PCR reads. In the table there are hundreds of thousands of distinct CDR3 sequences, roughly 13% of which are singletons. This sample was taken from a study of T cells in Graves' hyperthyroidism and ophthalmopathy. Findings and caveats of the study: Appearing also in blood were most of the thyroid clonotypes expanded above 0.001.

Hyperthyroidism patients were newly diagnosed, had disease duration under 2 months, and were aged 18 to 65 years. Patients were excluded because of uncontrolled infection, other autoimmune disease, pregnancy or lactation. The TCR sequence derives from a woman between 18 and 29 years old with Graves' hyperthyroidism. The sequencing sample was made of blood. V and J are TRBV30 and TRBJ2-7; D is undetermined. The CDR3 DNA reads as TGTGCCTGGAGACCGAGTAGCCACGAGCAGTACTTC. It yields the protein CAWRPSSHEQYF.